This TCR beta chain was identified in a study of T-cell memory formation after mild COVID-19. Via MiXCR, TCRdb re-called the 5' RACE reads, giving one row per CDR3 protein. The sample lists approximately 250,000 distinct CDR3 sequences, over 15% occurring once. Notes on this clonotype: Its antigen remains unknown.

Trimming pared 2 bases from V and 2 bases from J, leaving 9 bases between. Germline CDR1 reads ENHRY; CDR2 reads SYGVKD. The CDR3 has 14 amino acids. Regarding the study as a whole: CM and EM subsets held most contracting CD4+ clones; EMRA held CD8+ ones. CD4+ bias marked clones expanding day 15 to 37, unlike balanced contracting clones.

The chain has TRBV10-3 and TRBJ1-1; D is undetermined. The receptor comes from an adult woman who had mild COVID-19 (a few samples of this study predate the infection). Cell type and time point are not known. Input material: PBMCs or a T cell subset sorted from them (not recorded which). The chain's CDR3 is CAISERPPNTEAFF. CDR3 in DNA: TGTGCCATCAGTGAGAGACCTCCCAACACTGAAGCTTTCTTT.